This paragraph covers one TCR beta chain sequence. V lost 2 bases and J lost 3; bases outside the gene matches: 6. This CDR3 has 15 residues. Germline-derived CDR1 and CDR2 are SGHRS and YFSETQ. This sample was taken from a study of blood T cell repertoires in COVID-19. Sequencing used immunoSEQ multiplex PCR; TCRdb keeps in-frame clones, though not all of them. The data show some 530,000 clones, with roughly nine tenths seen just once and more than 7.5% held by the top ten. J is TRBJ2-5 and V is TRBV5-1; 8 nucleotides align to TRBD2. Sequencing used PBMCs or T cells enriched from blood (not recorded which). The receptor was derived from a woman in her sixties or seventies who had recovered from COVID-19. The CDR3 DNA follows: TGCGCCAGCAGCTTACTGGCGGGGGGCGAAGAGACCCAGTACTTC. It encodes CASSLLAGGEETQYF.